What follows describes a single T cell receptor (beta chain). The protocol was immunoSEQ multiplex PCR, while the TCRdb copy is restricted to in-frame clones and leaves out a portion. Among 75,000 to 80,000 clones listed, roughly 94% were seen once. This CDR3 region has 17 residues. Germline V CDR1 and CDR2: MNHEY, SMNVEV (reference sequence). Germline trimming cut 2 bases from V and 8 bases from J; bases unmatched to any gene: 13. The sample comes from a study of technical replicates of blood from a handful of donors. This chain uses TRBV27 with TRBJ2-1; 9 bases agree with TRBD1. This receptor was identified in a human donor in good health. The sequencing input was T cells isolated from PBMCs. Here the CDR3 reads CASSLIHPGQGGDEQFF. The CDR3 DNA sequence: TGTGCCAGCAGTTTAATCCATCCGGGACAGGGTGGCGATGAGCAGTTCTTC.